This TCR beta chain comes out of a study of T cell responses to AZD1222 COVID-19 vaccine. General observations from the study: Following two doses of AZD1222, Spike-specific TCR breadth and depth rose.

Details on this clone: What it binds is unknown.

Generated by immunoSEQ multiplex PCR, the TCRdb table keeps only in-frame clones and is missing some. The data contain approximately 190,000 clones, approximately 91% of them singletons. The clonotype comes from an adult in good health. The sample here was peripheral blood, taken on day 0 of AZD1222 vaccination.

This CDR3 reads CASSSGFHYEQYF. The CDR3 coding sequence is TGTGCCAGCAGCTCAGGGTTCCATTACGAGCAGTACTTC. This chain connects TRBV11-2 to TRBJ2-7, with TRBD1 as a possible D gene (5 bases). V was clipped by 4 bases and J by 4 bases, with 11 bases between them. Germline V CDR1 and CDR2: SGHAT, FQNNGV. CDR3 length equals 13 residues.